This TCR beta chain was found in a study of T cells after yellow fever vaccination. TCRdb re-analysed the 5' RACE reads in MiXCR, keeping a single row per CDR3 protein. The sample lists 500,000 to 650,000 distinct CDR3 sequences, approximately 13% occurring once. In this sample, this clonotype turned up many times. The CDR3 runs 13 residues. Trimming removed 7 bases at V and 5 bases at J, with 15 bases between. The V and J genes are TRBV12-3 or TRBV12-4 and TRBJ2-7; D unresolved. The sequence was obtained from a man aged 25 to 40 who received the YFV17D yellow fever vaccine. Sequences were derived from PBMCs, sampled on the day of the yellow fever booster vaccination. CDR3 loop: CASTMWTLDEQYF. CDR3 bases: TGTGCCAGCACCATGTGGACGCTCGACGAGCAGTACTTC.